This TCR beta chain comes out of a study of OX40 agonist ivuxolimab in advanced cancers. With respect to the entire study: The costimulatory receptor OX40 (CD134) was targeted by ivuxolimab, a fully human IgG2 agonistic monoclonal antibody. Intravenous ivuxolimab was administered to patients every 2 weeks at six dose levels: 0.01, 0.1, 0.3, 1.5, 3 and 10 mg/kg. Among the approximately 50 dose-escalation patients, approximately 20 had hepatocellular carcinoma, 15 or so melanoma, 9 renal cell carcinoma and 9 head and neck cancer. The paper covers the monotherapy dose-escalation part of the phase I ivuxolimab trial, which included N of about 56 patients. Peripheral TCRbeta sequencing was intended to test whether TCR sequence diversity was altered and clonal T-cell expansion was caused by ivuxolimab. The dose-escalation cohort was roughly 80% male with a mean age of around 64 years, ranging from about 23 to 85. Patients were allowed to have had prior anti-PD-1, anti-PD-L1 or anti-CTLA-4 therapy, and around 41% of the dose-escalation patients had previously received checkpoint inhibitors. Partial responses were achieved by three dose-escalation patients, of whom one had hepatocellular carcinoma and two had cutaneous melanoma. The paper's findings and limits, for the study overall: Which antigens the clonally expanded peripheral T cells were specific for was not determined. After ivuxolimab, more expanded clones were found on average in CD8+ T cells than in CD4+ T cells. Clonal expansion of both CD4+ and CD8+ blood T cells was observed from baseline to week 6 at doses 0.1 to 3.0 mg/kg. In partial responders in the 0.1-3.0 mg/kg groups, normalized peripheral clonal expansion was found to be among the lowest, especially among CD8+ T cells. Low levels of normalized T-cell clonal expansion were also shown by some nonresponding patients.

The CDR3 has 15 amino acids, counting the end cysteine and phenylalanine. The retained sequence is limited to the CDR3, 45 bases, with the frame set at the first base. In the germline V gene (reference sequence), CDR1 corresponds to SEHNR and CDR2 to FQNEAQ. Trimming accounts for 4 bases at V and 3 bases at J, while the number of junction bases matched to no gene is 8. Concerning this clone itself: Its recognized antigen is unknown. One base away there is no much larger clone; base qualities are not given.

The trial excluded patients who had a history of autoimmune disease or who were on systemic immunosuppression. In every dose cohort, peripheral blood was drawn for TCR sequencing at baseline, cycle 4 day 1, and cycle 7 day 1. The samples were drawn from a first-in-human, open-label, multicenter phase I dose-escalation trial of ivuxolimab. Adults with locally advanced or metastatic melanoma, renal cell carcinoma, hepatocellular carcinoma or head and neck squamous cell carcinoma were enrolled in the trial. Before TCR sequencing, CD4+ T cells and CD8+ T cells from peripheral blood were sorted into separate populations. Genomic DNA was isolated from the sorted cells so that the TCRbeta CDR3 region could be sequenced. TCRbeta CDR3 regions were sequenced using the immunoSEQ Assay. The clones in this table, taken by TCRdb from immuneACCESS, are in-frame only. Not every clone is retained; where verified, under half of the shortfall comes from an unresolved V gene, and the cause of the rest is unknown. The sample data list around 74,000 clones, and roughly 92% of these were observed just once. The ten most abundant clones make up roughly 9.6% of the sample.

The receptor chain draws on TRBV7-9 and TRBJ1-1, with 7 middle bases fitting TRBD1. The TCR sequence derives from an adult with an advanced solid tumor such as melanoma, head and neck, liver or kidney cancer. Sequenced material: CD4+ or CD8+ T cells sorted from blood, taken in a trial of the OX40 agonist ivuxolimab. The nucleotides are TGTGCCAGCAGCTCCGACAGGGCGGTGGACACTGAAGCTTTCTTT. Its translation is CASSSDRAVDTEAFF.